The present TCR beta chain was sequenced within a study of blood T cell repertoires in COVID-19. In the study overall: PBMCs, B-cell-depleted T cells, or T cells were the source of the cDNA or gDNA that made up the material.

V lost 6 bases and J 6 bases, leaving 18 bases between the germline ends. CDR1 is LNHDA and CDR2 is SQIVND in the germline V gene (reference sequence). This CDR3 contains 15 residues. Study processing details: For nucleated cells, counts were estimated from reference gene primer amplification. Method: immunoSEQ multiplex PCR; TCRdb's copy keeps in-frame clones and lacks some. That table furnishes V, J and clone size, whereas the DNA furnished D and trimming. The sample records about 25,000 clones, roughly nine tenths being singletons. The clonotype was recovered from an older man with active COVID-19. This chain links TRBV19 with TRBJ2-1, with a tentative D call TRBD2 (7 bases). Sequencing was carried out using peripheral blood. The CDR3 DNA is TGTGCCAGTAGGGATGGGGGGGCCATCTTCAATGAGCAGTTCTTC. Protein sequence: CASRDGGAIFNEQFF.